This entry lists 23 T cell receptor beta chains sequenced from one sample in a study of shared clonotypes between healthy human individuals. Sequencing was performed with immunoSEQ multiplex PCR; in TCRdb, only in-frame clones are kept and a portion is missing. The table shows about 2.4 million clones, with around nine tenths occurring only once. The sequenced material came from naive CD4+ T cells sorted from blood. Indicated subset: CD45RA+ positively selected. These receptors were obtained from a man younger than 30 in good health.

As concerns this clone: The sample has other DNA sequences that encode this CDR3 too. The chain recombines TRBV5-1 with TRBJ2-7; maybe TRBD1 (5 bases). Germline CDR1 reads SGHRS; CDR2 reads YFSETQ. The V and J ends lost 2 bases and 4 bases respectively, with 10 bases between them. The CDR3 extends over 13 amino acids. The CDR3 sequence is CASSFLGAYEQYF. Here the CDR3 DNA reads TGCGCCAGCAGCTTTTTAGGGGCTTACGAGCAGTACTTC.

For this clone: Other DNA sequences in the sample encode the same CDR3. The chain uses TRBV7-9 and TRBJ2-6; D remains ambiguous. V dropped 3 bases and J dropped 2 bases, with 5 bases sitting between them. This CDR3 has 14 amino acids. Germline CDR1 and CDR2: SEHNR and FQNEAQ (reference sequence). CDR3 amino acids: CASSLDPGANVLTF. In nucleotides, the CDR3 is TGTGCCAGCAGCTTGGACCCTGGGGCCAACGTCCTGACTTTC. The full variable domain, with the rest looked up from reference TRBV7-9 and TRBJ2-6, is DTGVSQNPRHKITKRGQNVTFRCDPISEHNRLYWYRQTLGQGPEFLTYFQNEAQLEKSRLLSDRFSAERPKGSFSTLEIQRTEQGDSAMYLCASSLDPGANVLTFGAGSRLTVL.

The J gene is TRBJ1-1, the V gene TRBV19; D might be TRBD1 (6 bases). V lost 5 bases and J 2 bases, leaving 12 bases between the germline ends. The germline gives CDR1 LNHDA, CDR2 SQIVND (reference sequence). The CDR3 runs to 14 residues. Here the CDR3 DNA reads TGTGCCAGTAGTTCGGACAGCCCTAACACTGAAGCTTTCTTT. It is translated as CASSSDSPNTEAFF. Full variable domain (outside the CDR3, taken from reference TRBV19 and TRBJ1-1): DGGITQSPKYLFRKEGQNVTLSCEQNLNHDAMYWYRQDPGQGLRLIYYSQIVNDFQKGDIAEGYSVSREKKESFPLTVTSAQKNPTAFYLCASSSDSPNTEAFFGQGTRLTVV.

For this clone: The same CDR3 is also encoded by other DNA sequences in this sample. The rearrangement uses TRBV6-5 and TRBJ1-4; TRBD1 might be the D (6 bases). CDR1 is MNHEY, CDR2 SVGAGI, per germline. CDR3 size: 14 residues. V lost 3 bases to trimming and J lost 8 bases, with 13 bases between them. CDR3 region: CASSYGQGREKLFF. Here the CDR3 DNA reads TGTGCCAGCAGTTATGGCCAGGGGAGGGAAAAACTGTTTTTT.

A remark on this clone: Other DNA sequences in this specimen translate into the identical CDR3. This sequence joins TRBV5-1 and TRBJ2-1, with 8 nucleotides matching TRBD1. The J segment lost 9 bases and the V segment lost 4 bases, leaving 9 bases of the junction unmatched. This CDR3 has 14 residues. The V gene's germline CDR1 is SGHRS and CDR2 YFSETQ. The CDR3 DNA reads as TGCGCCAGCAGCCCAGGACAGGGTGGTGGTGAGCAGTTCTTC. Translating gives CASSPGQGGGEQFF.

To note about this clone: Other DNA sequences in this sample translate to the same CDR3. The CDR3 sequence: CASSTLNTGELFF. For the CDR3, the DNA is TGTGCCAGTAGTACACTGAACACCGGGGAGCTGTTTTTT. The chain carries TRBV19 and TRBJ2-2; no clear D. CDR3 length: 13 residues. V gave up 4 bases and J gave up 1 base, with 4 bases separating them. The V gene's germline CDR1 is LNHDA and CDR2 SQIVND (reference sequence).

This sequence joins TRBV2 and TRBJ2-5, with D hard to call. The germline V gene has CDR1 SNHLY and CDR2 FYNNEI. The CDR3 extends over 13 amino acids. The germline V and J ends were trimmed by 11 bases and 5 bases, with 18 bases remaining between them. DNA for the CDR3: TGTGCCGTCGGACCAGACGGTGGGGAGACCCAGTACTTC. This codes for CAVGPDGGETQYF.

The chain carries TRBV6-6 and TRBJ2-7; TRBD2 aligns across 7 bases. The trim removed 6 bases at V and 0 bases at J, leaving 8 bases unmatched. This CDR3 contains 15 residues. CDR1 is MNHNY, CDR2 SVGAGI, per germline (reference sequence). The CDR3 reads CASRGDYLSSYEQYF. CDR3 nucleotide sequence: TGTGCCAGCAGGGGGGACTACCTCAGCTCCTACGAGCAGTACTTC.

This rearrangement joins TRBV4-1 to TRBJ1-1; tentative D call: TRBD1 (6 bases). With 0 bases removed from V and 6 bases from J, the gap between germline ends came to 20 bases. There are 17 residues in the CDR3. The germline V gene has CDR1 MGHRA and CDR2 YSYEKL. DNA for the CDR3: TGCGCCAGCAGCCAAGATCAGGGAGGGGGGTTAGTCTCTGAAGCTTTCTTT. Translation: CASSQDQGGGLVSEAFF.

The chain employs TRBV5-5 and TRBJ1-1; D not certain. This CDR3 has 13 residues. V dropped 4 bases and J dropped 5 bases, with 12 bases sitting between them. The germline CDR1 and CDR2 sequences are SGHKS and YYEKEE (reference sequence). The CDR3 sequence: CASSPTPETEAFF. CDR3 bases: TGTGCCAGCAGCCCGACCCCCGAAACTGAAGCTTTCTTT.

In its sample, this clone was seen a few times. The CDR3 coding sequence is TGTGCCAGCAGAGCCCAGGGGGTTACTGAAGCTTTCTTT. Encoded protein: CASRAQGVTEAFF. The genes are TRBV2 and TRBJ1-1; TRBD1 aligns across 7 bases. The germline gives CDR1 SNHLY, CDR2 FYNNEI. V was clipped by 6 bases and J by 5 bases; unmatched bases: 6. The CDR3 has 13 residues.

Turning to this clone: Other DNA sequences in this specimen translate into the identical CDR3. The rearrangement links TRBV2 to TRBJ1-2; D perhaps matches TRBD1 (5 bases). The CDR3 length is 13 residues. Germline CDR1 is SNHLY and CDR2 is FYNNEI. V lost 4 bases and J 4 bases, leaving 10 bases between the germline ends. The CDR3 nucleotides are TGTGCCAGCAGTGTGGGGCAGTTCTATGGCTACACCTTC. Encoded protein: CASSVGQFYGYTF.

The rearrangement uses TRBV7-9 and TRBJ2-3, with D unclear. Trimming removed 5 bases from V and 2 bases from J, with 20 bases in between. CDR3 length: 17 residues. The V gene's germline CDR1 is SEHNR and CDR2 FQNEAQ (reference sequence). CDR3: CASSPRIQGPVTDTQYF. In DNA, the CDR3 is TGTGCCAGCAGCCCGCGGATTCAAGGACCAGTCACAGATACGCAGTATTTT.

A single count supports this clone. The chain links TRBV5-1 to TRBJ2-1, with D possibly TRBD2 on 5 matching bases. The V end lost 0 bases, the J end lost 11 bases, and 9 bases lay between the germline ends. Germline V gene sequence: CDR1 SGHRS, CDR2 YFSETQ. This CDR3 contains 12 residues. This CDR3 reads CASSLGGSKQFF. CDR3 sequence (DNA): TGCGCCAGCAGCTTGGGAGGGAGTAAGCAGTTCTTC.

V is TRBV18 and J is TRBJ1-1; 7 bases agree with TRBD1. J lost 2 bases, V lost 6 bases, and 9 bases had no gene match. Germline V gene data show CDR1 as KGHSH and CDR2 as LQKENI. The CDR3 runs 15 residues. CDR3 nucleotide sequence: TGTGCCAGCTCCCAGGGGGGGGCAATTAACACTGAAGCTTTCTTT. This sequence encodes CASSQGGAINTEAFF.

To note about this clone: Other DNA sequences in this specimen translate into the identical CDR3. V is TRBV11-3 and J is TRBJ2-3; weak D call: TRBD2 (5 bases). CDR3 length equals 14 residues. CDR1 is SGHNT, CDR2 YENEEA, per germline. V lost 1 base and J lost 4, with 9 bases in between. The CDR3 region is CASSLGPGSDTQYF. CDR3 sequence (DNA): TGTGCCAGCAGCTTAGGCCCGGGATCAGATACGCAGTATTTT.

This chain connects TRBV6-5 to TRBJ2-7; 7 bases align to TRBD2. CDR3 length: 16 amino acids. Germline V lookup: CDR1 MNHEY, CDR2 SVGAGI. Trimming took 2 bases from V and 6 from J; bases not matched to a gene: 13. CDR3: CASSYLRGRGSAEQYF. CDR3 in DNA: TGTGCCAGCAGTTACCTCCGGGGGAGGGGTTCCGCCGAGCAGTACTTC.

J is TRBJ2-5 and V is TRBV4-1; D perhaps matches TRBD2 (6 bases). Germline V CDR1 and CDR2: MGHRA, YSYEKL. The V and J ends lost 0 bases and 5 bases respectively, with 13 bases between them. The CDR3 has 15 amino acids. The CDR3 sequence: CASSQDRLVRETQYF. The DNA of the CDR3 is TGCGCCAGCAGCCAAGATCGACTAGTGCGTGAGACCCAGTACTTC.

CDR3 nucleotides: TGTGCCACCAGCGTTTACAGTTTTGGAACTGAAGCTTTCTTT. It translates to CATSVYSFGTEAFF. The J gene is TRBJ1-1, the V gene TRBV15, with D uncertain. Trimming removed 5 bases at V and 5 bases at J, with 15 bases between. Germline CDR1 reads LNHNV; CDR2 reads YYDKDF (reference sequence). CDR3 length: 14 residues.

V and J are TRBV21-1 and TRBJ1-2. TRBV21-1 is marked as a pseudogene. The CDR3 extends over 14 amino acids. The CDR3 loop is CASSKRKANYGYTF. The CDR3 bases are TGTGCCAGCAGCAAACGGAAAGCTAACTATGGCTACACCTTC.

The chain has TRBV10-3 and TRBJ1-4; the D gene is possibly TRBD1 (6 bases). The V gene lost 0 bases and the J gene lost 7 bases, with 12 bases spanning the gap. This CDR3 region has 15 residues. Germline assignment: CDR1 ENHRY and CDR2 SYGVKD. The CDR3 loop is CAISESQGGGEKLFF. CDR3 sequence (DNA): TGTGCCATCAGTGAGTCACAGGGTGGTGGTGAAAAACTGTTTTTT.

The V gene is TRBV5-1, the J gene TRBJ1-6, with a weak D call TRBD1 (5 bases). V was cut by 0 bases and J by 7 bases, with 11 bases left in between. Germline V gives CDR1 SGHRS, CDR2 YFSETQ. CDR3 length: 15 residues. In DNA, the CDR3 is TGCGCCAGCAGCTTGGATGGGGGGAGGAATTCACCCCTCCACTTT. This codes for CASSLDGGRNSPLHF. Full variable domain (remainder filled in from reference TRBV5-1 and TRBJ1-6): KAGVTQTPRYLIKTRGQQVTLSCSPISGHRSVSWYQQTPGQGLQFLFEYFSETQRNKGNFPGRFSGRQFSNSRSEMNVSTLELGDSALYLCASSLDGGRNSPLHFGNGTRLTVT.

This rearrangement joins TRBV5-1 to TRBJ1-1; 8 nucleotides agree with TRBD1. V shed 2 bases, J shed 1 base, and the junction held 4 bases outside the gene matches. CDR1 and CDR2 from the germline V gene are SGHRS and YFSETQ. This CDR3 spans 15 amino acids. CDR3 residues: CASSFTGGSNTEAFF. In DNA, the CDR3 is TGCGCCAGCAGCTTCACAGGGGGTTCGAACACTGAAGCTTTCTTT.